Following are 23 T cell receptor beta chains from one sample sequenced in a study of shared clonotypes between healthy human individuals. Generated by immunoSEQ multiplex PCR, the TCRdb table keeps only in-frame clones and is missing some. This sample has some 1,400,000 clones, with roughly 96% found just once. The sample comprised naive CD4+ T cells sorted from blood. Subset reported: CD45RA+ positively selected. These receptors were taken from a man aged 25-45 years in good health.

Comment on this clone: Other DNA variants within this sample encode the same CDR3. The chain employs TRBV7-9 and TRBJ2-7; 10 bases are shared with TRBD1. The CDR3 length is 14 residues. Germline CDR1 SEHNR, CDR2 FQNEAQ (reference sequence). Unmatched junction bases numbered 5, after V lost 5 bases and J lost 4 bases. This CDR3 reads CASSPGTGAYEQYF. In DNA, the CDR3 is TGTGCCAGCAGCCCCGGGACAGGGGCGTACGAGCAGTACTTC. The full variable domain, in which reference TRBV7-9 and TRBJ2-7 provide the parts outside the CDR3, is DTGVSQNPRHKITKRGQNVTFRCDPISEHNRLYWYRQTLGQGPEFLTYFQNEAQLEKSRLLSDRFSAERPKGSFSTLEIQRTEQGDSAMYLCASSPGTGAYEQYFGPGTRLTVT.

The chain has TRBV29-1 and TRBJ2-5; the D gene is possibly TRBD2 (6 bases). The CDR3 is 15 amino acids. V shed 0 bases and J shed 5 bases, with 16 bases lying between them. The germline V gene encodes CDR1 SQVTM and CDR2 ANQGSEA. The CDR3 DNA follows: TGCAGCGTTGAAGACCAGCCGACTAGGTTGGAGACCCAGTACTTC. Encoded protein: CSVEDQPTRLETQYF.

The V and J genes are TRBV5-1 and TRBJ2-5; 10 bases agree with TRBD2. The germline V gene has CDR1 SGHRS and CDR2 YFSETQ. After removal of 5 bases from V and 5 bases from J, the junction contained 9 bases not matched to a gene. CDR3 length: 15 amino acids. CDR3 DNA: TGCGCCAGCAGTCCCGGGACTAGCGTTGCTGAGACCCAGTACTTC. It encodes CASSPGTSVAETQYF. The full variable domain, rest sourced from reference TRBV5-1 and TRBJ2-5, is KAGVTQTPRYLIKTRGQQVTLSCSPISGHRSVSWYQQTPGQGLQFLFEYFSETQRNKGNFPGRFSGRQFSNSRSEMNVSTLELGDSALYLCASSPGTSVAETQYFGPGTRLLVL.

This chain joins TRBV7-6 and TRBJ2-2; D might be TRBD1 (5 bases). CDR1 is SGHVS and CDR2 is FNYEAQ in the germline V gene. V shed 5 bases and J shed 6 bases, with 16 bases lying between them. This CDR3 contains 15 residues. CDR3 nucleotides: TGTGCCAGCAGCGACAGATCTTATCTCGCCGGGGAGCTGTTTTTT. Its translation is CASSDRSYLAGELFF.

This chain connects TRBV18 to TRBJ2-3; 7 nucleotides align to TRBD1. V lost 5 bases and J lost 3; bases outside the gene matches: 8. This CDR3 spans 15 amino acids. Germline loops: CDR1 KGHSH, CDR2 LQKENI. CDR3 bases: TGTGCCAGCTCATCACAGGGGACCCTTACAGATACGCAGTATTTT. This codes for CASSSQGTLTDTQYF.

CDR3 bases: TGTGCCAGCAGCCCACCGACAGGACTTCTGGACTATGGCTACACCTTC. It is translated as CASSPPTGLLDYGYTF. This chain uses TRBV7-9 with TRBJ1-2; perhaps TRBD1 as D (6 bases). The V end was cut by 5 bases, the J end by 3 bases, with 19 bases between. CDR1 and CDR2 (germline): SEHNR, FQNEAQ (reference sequence). The CDR3 has 16 amino acids. Full variable domain (remainder filled in from reference TRBV7-9 and TRBJ1-2): DTGVSQNPRHKITKRGQNVTFRCDPISEHNRLYWYRQTLGQGPEFLTYFQNEAQLEKSRLLSDRFSAERPKGSFSTLEIQRTEQGDSAMYLCASSPPTGLLDYGYTFGSGTRLTVV.

The chain is built from TRBV13 and TRBJ2-3; 7 bases are shared with TRBD2. This CDR3 region has 17 residues. In germline, CDR1 is PRHDT, CDR2 FYEKMQ (reference sequence). Trimming at V came to 4 bases and at J to 1 base, leaving 11 bases not matched to a gene. CDR3 in amino acids: CASSSNTGGVGTDTQYF. The CDR3 DNA is TGTGCCAGCAGCTCTAATACGGGGGGTGTTGGCACAGATACGCAGTATTTT.

The chain has TRBV19 and TRBJ2-3, with D uncertain. The germline V gene has CDR1 LNHDA and CDR2 SQIVND (reference sequence). The CDR3 sequence is 15 residues long. V was trimmed by 1 base and J by 2 bases, leaving 10 bases between them. The CDR3 loop is CASSIGQDPTDTQYF. Here the CDR3 DNA reads TGTGCCAGTAGTATAGGCCAGGACCCCACAGATACGCAGTATTTT.

The gene calls are TRBV28 and TRBJ1-1, with a possible D match to TRBD1 (5 bases). Between the trimmed V and J ends, which lost 5 bases and 3 bases, there was a span of 13 bases. This CDR3 region has 14 residues. Germline CDR1 MDHEN, CDR2 SYDVKM. DNA of the CDR3: TGTGCCAGCAGTGAAACCAGGGCTTACACTGAAGCTTTCTTT. Translating gives CASSETRAYTEAFF.

This chain links TRBV6-4 with TRBJ2-1, with TRBD1 identical over 8 bases. The CDR3 totals 15 residues. Trimming at V came to 2 bases and at J to 4 bases, leaving 4 bases not matched to a gene. CDR1 MRHNA and CDR2 SNTAGT come from the germline V gene. The CDR3 DNA reads TGTGCCAGCAGTGACGGGGGACAGGCATACAATGAGCAGTTCTTC. It codes for CASSDGGQAYNEQFF.

This chain links TRBV10-1 with TRBJ2-7; D is perhaps TRBD1 (5 bases). The CDR3 is 14 amino acids. The ends were cut back, 0 bases at V and 5 bases at J, with 11 bases in the middle. CDR1 and CDR2 (germline): WNHNN, SYGVQD (reference sequence). The CDR3 nucleotides are TGCGCCAGCAGTGAGTCCCAGGGATTGAACGAGCAGTACTTC. Residues: CASSESQGLNEQYF.

The rearrangement joins TRBV11-2 to TRBJ2-4; D call uncertain. The germline gives CDR1 SGHAT, CDR2 FQNNGV. V lost 0 bases and J 10 bases, leaving 16 bases between the germline ends. The CDR3 has 15 residues. CDR3 amino acids: CASSLESRLGRIQYF. The CDR3 DNA reads TGTGCCAGCAGCTTAGAATCGAGACTGGGCCGTATTCAGTACTTC.

Here the CDR3 reads CASSPQNPGLGETQYF. The CDR3 region has the DNA TGTGCCAGCTCACCGCAAAATCCGGGGCTAGGGGAGACCCAGTACTTC. This chain uses TRBV18 with TRBJ2-5; D could derive from TRBD1 or TRBD2 (5 bases each). This CDR3 spans 16 amino acids. Between the trimmed V and J ends, which lost 3 bases and 5 bases, there was a span of 19 bases. Germline CDR1 reads KGHSH; CDR2 reads LQKENI.

The rearrangement joins TRBV12-5 to TRBJ2-1; weak D call: TRBD2 (9 bases). V was trimmed by 0 bases and J by 1 base, leaving 25 bases between them. Germline V gives CDR1 LGHNT, CDR2 FRNRAP. The CDR3 length is 21 residues. Here the CDR3 reads CASGLVNFDRGSGRSYNEQFF. DNA of the CDR3: TGTGCTAGTGGTTTGGTAAATTTCGACAGGGGAAGCGGGAGGTCCTACAATGAGCAGTTCTTC.

CDR3 region: CASSSRSFVALGYGYTF. The DNA for the CDR3 is TGTGCCAGCAGCAGCAGAAGTTTCGTAGCTCTCGGCTATGGCTACACCTTC. The chain uses TRBV5-6 and TRBJ1-2; D is uncertain. The V end lost 4 bases, the J end lost 4 bases, and 23 bases lay between the germline ends. From germline, CDR1 is SGHDT and CDR2 YYEEEE. The CDR3 is 17 residues long. The full variable domain, completed using reference TRBV5-6 and TRBJ1-2, is DAGVTQSPTHLIKTRGQQVTLRCSPKSGHDTVSWYQQALGQGPQFIFQYYEEEERQRGNFPDRFSGHQFPNYSSELNVNALLLGDSALYLCASSSRSFVALGYGYTFGSGTRLTVV.

The rearrangement uses TRBV27 and TRBJ2-3; D unclear. Trimming removed 5 bases at V and 6 bases at J, with 9 bases between. The V gene's germline CDR1 is MNHEY and CDR2 SMNVEV (reference sequence). The CDR3 extends over 12 amino acids. CDR3 in DNA: TGTGCCAGCAGTGGGTTTTCGGATACGCAGTATTTT. It yields the protein CASSGFSDTQYF.

V is TRBV11-2 and J is TRBJ1-5; D might be TRBD1 (5 bases). The CDR3 is made up of 16 amino acids. The germline V and J ends were trimmed by 0 bases and 3 bases, with 12 bases remaining between them. Germline V gene sequence: CDR1 SGHAT, CDR2 FQNNGV. The CDR3 coding sequence is TGTGCCAGCAGCTTAGATAAGGGGAGGCACAATCAGCCCCAGCATTTT. It codes for CASSLDKGRHNQPQHF.

V and J are TRBV30 and TRBJ1-5; D perhaps matches TRBD1 (5 bases). The CDR3 covers 14 residues. CDR1 GTSNPN and CDR2 SVGIG come from the germline V gene (reference sequence). V lost 0 bases to trimming and J lost 2 bases, with 8 bases between them. The CDR3 protein is CAWSVLRGNQPQHF. CDR3 nucleotides: TGTGCCTGGAGTGTACTCAGGGGCAATCAGCCCCAGCATTTT.

This chain links TRBV5-1 with TRBJ2-5; the D gene is possibly TRBD2 (5 bases). Germline V gene sequence: CDR1 SGHRS, CDR2 YFSETQ. Trimming shortened V by 4 bases and J by 5 bases, and 12 bases separated the two germline ends. The CDR3 is 13 residues long. The CDR3 coding sequence is TGCGCCAGCAGCGTCGAGGGTAGGGAGACCCAGTACTTC. Translated: CASSVEGRETQYF.

V and J are TRBV6-1 and TRBJ1-5; D not certain. Germline-derived CDR1 and CDR2 are MNHNS and SASEGT. CDR3 length: 14 amino acids. V shed 8 bases and J shed 2 bases, with 13 bases lying between them. DNA of the CDR3: TGTGCCAGCGGCGAAGTGTTGGGCAATCAGCCCCAGCATTTT. Amino acid sequence: CASGEVLGNQPQHF.

The chain combines TRBV7-6 with TRBJ2-2, with TRBD2 identical over 9 bases. V shed 2 bases, J shed 1 base, and the junction held 5 bases outside the gene matches. Looked up from germline, CDR1 is SGHVS and CDR2 is FNYEAQ. The CDR3 length is 17 residues. As DNA, the CDR3 is TGTGCCAGCAGCTTACTAGCGGGAAGTCGGAACACCGGGGAGCTGTTTTTT. It encodes CASSLLAGSRNTGELFF. Using reference TRBV7-6 and TRBJ2-2 for the parts outside the CDR3, the full variable domain is GAGVSQSPRYKVTKRGQDVALRCDPISGHVSLYWYRQALGQGPEFLTYFNYEAQQDKSGLPNDRFSAERPEGSISTLTIQRTEQRDSAMYRCASSLLAGSRNTGELFFGEGSRLTVL.

The V gene is TRBV7-3, the J gene TRBJ2-1, with D perhaps TRBD2 (6 bases). V shed 4 bases and J shed 6 bases, with 19 bases lying between them. The germline V gene has CDR1 SGHTA and CDR2 FQGTGA. The CDR3 loop spans 16 amino acids. In nucleotides, the CDR3 is TGTGCCAGCAGCTCCCTACCGGGGGTCGGTGGCAATGAGCAGTTCTTC. Its protein is CASSSLPGVGGNEQFF.

In the case of this clone: The sample contains more than one DNA sequence encoding this CDR3. This chain uses TRBV7-6 with TRBJ2-7; TRBD1 matches at 10 bases. CDR1 and CDR2 from the germline V gene are SGHVS and FNYEAQ. The CDR3 is made up of 15 amino acids. V shed 0 bases, J shed 2 bases, and the junction held 1 base outside the gene matches. The CDR3 loop is CASSLAGTGAYEQYF. The CDR3 DNA reads TGTGCCAGCAGCTTAGCCGGGACAGGGGCCTACGAGCAGTACTTC.